Below, 8 T cell receptor beta chains from the same sample are listed, as sequenced in a study of CD8+CD57+ T cells in acquired aplastic anemia. Genomic DNA, serving as template, underwent TCR beta VDJ and CDR3 profiling. TCRdb ran MiXCR on the reads and lists one entry per CDR3 protein. The data hold around 170,000 distinct CDR3 sequences, with roughly 63% observed a single time. Material: sorted CD4+, CD8+, or CD8+CD57+ T cells (not recorded which) from PBMCs. All receptors come from a human donor in good health.

The rearrangement joins TRBV7-9 to TRBJ1-1; tentative D call: TRBD1 (5 bases). CDR1 is SEHNR and CDR2 is FQNEAQ in the germline V gene (reference sequence). V lost 5 bases and J lost 7, with 11 bases in between. There are 12 residues in the CDR3. The CDR3 is CASSPIGVEAFF. As DNA, the CDR3 is TGTGCCAGCAGCCCAATAGGGGTTGAAGCTTTCTTT.

The chain carries TRBV7-9 and TRBJ1-2, with unresolved D. Trimming cost V 1 base and J 0 bases, with 6 bases left between them. CDR3 length equals 14 residues. CDR1 SEHNR and CDR2 FQNEAQ come from the germline V gene (reference sequence). CDR3 nucleotides: TGTGCCAGCAGCTTAGGGCAGACTAACTATGGCTACACCTTC. It yields the protein CASSLGQTNYGYTF.

A few counts support this clonotype. The CDR3 region is CASPKREFRNEQFF. The CDR3 bases are TGCGCCAGCCCTAAGCGGGAGTTTAGGAATGAGCAGTTCTTC. The rearrangement links TRBV5-1 to TRBJ2-1; 8 bases match TRBD2. Trimming cost V 7 bases and J 7 bases; bases outside gene matches: 10. This CDR3 spans 14 amino acids. Per the germline V gene, CDR1 is SGHRS and CDR2 is YFSETQ.

This chain connects TRBV7-2 to TRBJ1-4; D is unresolved. With 5 bases removed from V and 7 bases from J, the gap between germline ends came to 11 bases. The V gene's germline CDR1 is SGHTA and CDR2 FQGNSA. The CDR3 length is 13 residues. The CDR3 loop is CASSPSGSEKLFF. The CDR3 nucleotides are TGTGCCAGCAGCCCGTCGGGAAGTGAAAAACTGTTTTTT.

The table lists this clonotype with many counts. The chain uses TRBV7-9 and TRBJ2-7; TRBD2 matches at 10 bases. CDR3 length equals 16 residues. V was pared by 0 bases and J by 5 bases, with 7 bases of the junction left unmatched. Germline V CDR1 and CDR2: SEHNR, FQNEAQ (reference sequence). The DNA of the CDR3 is TGTGCCAGCAGCTTAGCTCCAGCGGGAGGGCCCCACGAGCAGTACTTC. Translating gives CASSLAPAGGPHEQYF.

This clonotype was detected a few times. This chain connects TRBV10-3 to TRBJ2-5; tentatively, D is TRBD1 (5 bases). Trimming left V 0 bases short and J 2 bases short, with 7 bases between. Germline assignment: CDR1 ENHRY and CDR2 SYGVKD. The CDR3 is 14 residues long. CDR3 region: CAISESTGQETQYF. The CDR3 DNA reads TGTGCCATCAGTGAGTCTACAGGACAAGAGACCCAGTACTTC.

The V call is TRBV11-2, the J call TRBJ2-7, with TRBD2 as a possible D gene (7 bases). Germline V gene sequence: CDR1 SGHAT, CDR2 FQNNGV. Trimming left V 5 bases short and J 6 bases short, with 20 bases between. The CDR3 runs 15 residues. CDR3: CASSAHPGGGGEQYF. CDR3 DNA sequence: TGTGCCAGCAGCGCCCACCCGGGGGGAGGGGGCGAGCAGTACTTC.

This clonotype occurred a few times. This rearrangement joins TRBV20-1 to TRBJ2-1; maybe TRBD1 (5 bases). The CDR3 runs 13 residues. V dropped 5 bases and J dropped 10 bases, with 18 bases sitting between them. CDR1 DFQATT and CDR2 SNEGSKA come from the germline V gene (reference sequence). This CDR3 reads CSAPLIPKGEQFF. In DNA, the CDR3 is TGCAGTGCTCCACTAATACCTAAGGGGGAGCAGTTCTTC.